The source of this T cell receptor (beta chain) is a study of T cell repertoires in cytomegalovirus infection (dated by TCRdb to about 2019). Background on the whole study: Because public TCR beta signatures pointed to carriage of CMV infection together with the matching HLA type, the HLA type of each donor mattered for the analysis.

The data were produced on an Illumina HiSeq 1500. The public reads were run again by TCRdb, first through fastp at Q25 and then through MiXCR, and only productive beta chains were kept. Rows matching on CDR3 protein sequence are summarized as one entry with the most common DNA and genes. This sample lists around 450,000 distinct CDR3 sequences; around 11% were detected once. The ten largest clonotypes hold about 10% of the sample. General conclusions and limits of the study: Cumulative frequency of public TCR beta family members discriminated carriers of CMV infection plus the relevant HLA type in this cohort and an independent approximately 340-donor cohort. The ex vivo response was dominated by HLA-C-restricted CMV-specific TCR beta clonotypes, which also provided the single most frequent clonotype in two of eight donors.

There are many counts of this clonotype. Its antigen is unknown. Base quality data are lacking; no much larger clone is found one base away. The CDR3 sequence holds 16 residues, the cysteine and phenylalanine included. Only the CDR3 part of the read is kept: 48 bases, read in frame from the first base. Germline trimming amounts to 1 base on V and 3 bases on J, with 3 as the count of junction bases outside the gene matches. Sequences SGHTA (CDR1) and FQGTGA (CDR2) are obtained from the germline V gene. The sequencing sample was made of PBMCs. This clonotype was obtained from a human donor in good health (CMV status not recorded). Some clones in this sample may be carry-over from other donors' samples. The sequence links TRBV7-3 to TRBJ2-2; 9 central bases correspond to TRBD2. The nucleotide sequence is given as TGTGCCAGCAGCTTAAATCTAGCGGGGTACACCGGGGAGCTGTTTTTT. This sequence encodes CASSLNLAGYTGELFF.